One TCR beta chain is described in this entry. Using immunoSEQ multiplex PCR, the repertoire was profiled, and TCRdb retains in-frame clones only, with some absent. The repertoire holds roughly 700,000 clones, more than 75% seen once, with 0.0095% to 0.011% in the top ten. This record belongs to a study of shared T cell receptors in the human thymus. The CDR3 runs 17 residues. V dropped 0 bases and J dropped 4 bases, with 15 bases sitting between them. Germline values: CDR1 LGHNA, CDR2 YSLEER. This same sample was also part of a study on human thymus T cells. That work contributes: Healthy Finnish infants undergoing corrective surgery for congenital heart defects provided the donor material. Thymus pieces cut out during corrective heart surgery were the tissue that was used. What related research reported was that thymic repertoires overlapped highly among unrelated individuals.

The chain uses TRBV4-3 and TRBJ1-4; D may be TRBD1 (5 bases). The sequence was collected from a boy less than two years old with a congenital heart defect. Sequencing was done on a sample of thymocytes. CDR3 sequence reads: CASSQELRDGINEKLFF. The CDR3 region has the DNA TGCGCCAGCAGCCAAGAGTTGCGGGACGGCATTAATGAAAAACTGTTTTTT.